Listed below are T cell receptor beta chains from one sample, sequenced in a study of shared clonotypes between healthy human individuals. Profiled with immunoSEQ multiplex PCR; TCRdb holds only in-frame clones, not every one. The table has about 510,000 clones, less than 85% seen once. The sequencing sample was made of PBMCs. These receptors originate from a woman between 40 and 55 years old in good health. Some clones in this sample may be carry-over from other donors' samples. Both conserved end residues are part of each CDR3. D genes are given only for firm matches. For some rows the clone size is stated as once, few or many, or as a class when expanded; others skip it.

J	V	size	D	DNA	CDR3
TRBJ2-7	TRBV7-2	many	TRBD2	TGTGCCAGCAGCTTAGGGCCCAGCGGGAGGACCAACTCCTACGAGCAGTACTTC	CASSLGPSGRTNSYEQYF
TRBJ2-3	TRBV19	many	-	TGTGCCAGTAGTGTCGTACAGGGAACAGATACGCAGTATTTT	CASSVVQGTDTQYF
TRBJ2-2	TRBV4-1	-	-	TGCGCCAGCAGCCAAGAGGGGGGCACCGGGGAGCTGTTTTTT	CASSQEGGTGELFF
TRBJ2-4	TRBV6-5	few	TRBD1	TGTGCCAGCAGTCCATACGGACAGGGCGAAAACATTCAGTACTTC	CASSPYGQGENIQYF
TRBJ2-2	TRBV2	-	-	TGTGCCAGCAGTGAAAGTGGAGGGGAGCTGTTTTTT	CASSESGGELFF
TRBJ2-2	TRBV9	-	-	TGTGCCAGCAGCGTAGGGGCTACGAACACCGGGGAGCTGTTTTTT	CASSVGATNTGELFF
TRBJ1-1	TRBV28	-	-	TGTGCCAGCAGATCCGACCCCGGGACGTACCTATGGGGCACTGAAGCTTTCTTT	CASRSDPGTYLWGTEAFF
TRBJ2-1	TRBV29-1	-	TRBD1	TGCAGCGTGTTTAGGGGACAGAGAACCTACAATGAGCAGTTCTTC	CSVFRGQRTYNEQFF
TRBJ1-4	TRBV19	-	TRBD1	TGTGCCAGTAGCTCCCCGGGACAGGGTGGAGAAAAACTGTTTTTT	CASSSPGQGGEKLFF
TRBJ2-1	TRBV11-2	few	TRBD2	TGTGCCAGCAGGTCACTAGCGGGAGGCCGTAATGAGCAGTTCTTC	CASRSLAGGRNEQFF
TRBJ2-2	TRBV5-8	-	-	TGTGCCAGCAGCCCGACAGTTCAGAACACCGGGGAGCTGTTTTTT	CASSPTVQNTGELFF
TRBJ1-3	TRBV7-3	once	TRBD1	TGTGCCAGCAGCGTAGACAGGGCTAGTGACACCATATATTTT	CASSVDRASDTIYF
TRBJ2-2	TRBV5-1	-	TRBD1	TGCGCCAGCAGCTCGTACAGGGGGGCGAACACCGGGGAGCTGTTTTTT	CASSSYRGANTGELFF
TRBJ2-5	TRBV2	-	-	TGTGCCAGCAGTGCCGTGGGTGCAGAGACCCAGTACTTC	CASSAVGAETQYF
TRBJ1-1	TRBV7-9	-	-	TGTGCCAGCAGCTTAGCGCTGTTGGCTGAAGCTTTCTTT	CASSLALLAEAFF
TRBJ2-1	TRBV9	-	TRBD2	TGTGCCAGCAGCGTAGAAGGACTAGCGGGACGCAATGAGCAGTTCTTC	CASSVEGLAGRNEQFF
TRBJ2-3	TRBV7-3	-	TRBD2	TGTGCCAGCAGCTTAAGGACTAGCGGAGATACGCAGTATTTT	CASSLRTSGDTQYF
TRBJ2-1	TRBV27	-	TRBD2	TGTGCCAGCAGCATAATAGCGGGAGGGCTCTCCAATGAGCAGTTCTTC	CASSIIAGGLSNEQFF
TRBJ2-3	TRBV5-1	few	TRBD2	TGCGCCAGCAGCTTGGGACTAGCGGGCACAGATACGCAGTATTTT	CASSLGLAGTDTQYF
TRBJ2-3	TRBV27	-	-	TGTGCCAGCACCTCGACTCTGCCGGGCACAGATACGCAGTATTTT	CASTSTLPGTDTQYF
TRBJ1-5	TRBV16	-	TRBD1	TGTGCCAGCAGCCAATCGATTCCCGGGACAGGGATCGGTGAGCCCCAGCATTTT	CASSQSIPGTGIGEPQHF
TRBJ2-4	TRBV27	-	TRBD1	TGTGCCAGCAGTTTACGGACAGGGTATTGGAACATTCAGTACTTC	CASSLRTGYWNIQYF
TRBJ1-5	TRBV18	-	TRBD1	TGTGCCAGCCGAGGGGGCTCGGGCAATCAGCCCCAGCATTTT	CASRGGSGNQPQHF
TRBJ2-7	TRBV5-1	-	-	TGCGCCAGCAGCTTGCGGGGGCGGTACGAGCAGTACTTC	CASSLRGRYEQYF
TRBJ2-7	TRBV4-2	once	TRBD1	TGTGCCAGCAGCCAGCCCCCGGGCAGGGGGAGAGGCGAGCAGTACTTC	CASSQPPGRGRGEQYF
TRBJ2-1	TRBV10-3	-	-	TGTGCCATCAGTGAGTCTGTGAGGTGGGATGAGCAGTTCTTC	CAISESVRWDEQFF
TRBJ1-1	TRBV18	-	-	TGTGCCAGCTCTGCGGACAGCGGTGGAACAGCTTTCTTT	CASSADSGGTAFF
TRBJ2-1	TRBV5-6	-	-	TGTGCCAGCAGCCAGGTTGGGTACAATGAGCAGTTCTTC	CASSQVGYNEQFF
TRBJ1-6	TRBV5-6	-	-	TGTGCCCACGTGGCCAGAGGTTCACCCCTCCACTTT	CAHVARGSPLHF
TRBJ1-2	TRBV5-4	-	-	TGTGCCAGCAGCTCAACAGCTGAAGCCTATGGCTACACCTTC	CASSSTAEAYGYTF
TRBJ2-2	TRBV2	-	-	TGTGCCAGCATGGGAGAAAGCGTCACCGGGGAGCTGTTTTTT	CASMGESVTGELFF
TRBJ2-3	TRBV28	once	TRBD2	TGTGCCAGCAGTTTATTTGGGGGCGGGAGGGGGAGTTTAACAGATACGCAGTATTTT	CASSLFGGGRGSLTDTQYF
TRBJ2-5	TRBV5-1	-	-	TGCGCCAGCAGCACGGCAGTCCAAGAGACCCAGTACTTC	CASSTAVQETQYF
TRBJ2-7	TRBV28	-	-	TGTGCCAGCAGTTTACCAGGGGCCCCCTCCTACGAGCAGTACTTC	CASSLPGAPSYEQYF
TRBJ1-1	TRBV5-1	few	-	TGCGCCAGCACCCCGAGCAGGGACACTGAAGCTTTCTTT	CASTPSRDTEAFF